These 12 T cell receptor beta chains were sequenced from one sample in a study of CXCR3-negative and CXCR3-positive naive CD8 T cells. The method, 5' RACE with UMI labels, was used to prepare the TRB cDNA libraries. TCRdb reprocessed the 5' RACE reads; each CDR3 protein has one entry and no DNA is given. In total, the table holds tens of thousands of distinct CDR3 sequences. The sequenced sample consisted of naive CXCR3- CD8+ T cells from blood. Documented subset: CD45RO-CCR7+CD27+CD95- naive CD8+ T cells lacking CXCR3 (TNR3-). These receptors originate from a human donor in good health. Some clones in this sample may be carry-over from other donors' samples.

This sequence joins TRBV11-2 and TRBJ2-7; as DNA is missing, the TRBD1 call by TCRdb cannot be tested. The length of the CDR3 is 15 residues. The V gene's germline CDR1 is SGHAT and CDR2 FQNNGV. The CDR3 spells CASSLVGGTGGEQYF.

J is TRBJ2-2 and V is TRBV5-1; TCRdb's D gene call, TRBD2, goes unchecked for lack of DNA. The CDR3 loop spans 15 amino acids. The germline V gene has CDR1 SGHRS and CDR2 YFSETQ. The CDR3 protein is CASSPSDLNTGELFF.

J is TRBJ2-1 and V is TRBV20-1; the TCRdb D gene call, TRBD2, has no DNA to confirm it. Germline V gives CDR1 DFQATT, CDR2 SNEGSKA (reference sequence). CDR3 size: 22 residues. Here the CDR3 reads CSATPDRDWRLAGGSSYNEQFF.

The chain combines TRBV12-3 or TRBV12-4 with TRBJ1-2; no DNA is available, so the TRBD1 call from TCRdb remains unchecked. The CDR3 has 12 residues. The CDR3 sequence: CASSGTAYGYTF.

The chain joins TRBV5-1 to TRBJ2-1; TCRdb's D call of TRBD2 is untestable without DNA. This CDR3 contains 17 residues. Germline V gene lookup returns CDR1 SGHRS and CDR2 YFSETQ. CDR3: CASSSGTSGAPYNEQFF.

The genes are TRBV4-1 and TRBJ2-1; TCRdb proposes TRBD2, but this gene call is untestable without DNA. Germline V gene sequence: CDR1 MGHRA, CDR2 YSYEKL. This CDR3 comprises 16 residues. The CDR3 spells CASSHPGTSGINEQFF.

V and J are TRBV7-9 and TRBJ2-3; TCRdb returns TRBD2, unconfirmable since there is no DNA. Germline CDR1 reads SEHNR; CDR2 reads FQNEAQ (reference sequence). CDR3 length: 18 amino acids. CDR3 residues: CASRPRAGLAGGTDTQYF.

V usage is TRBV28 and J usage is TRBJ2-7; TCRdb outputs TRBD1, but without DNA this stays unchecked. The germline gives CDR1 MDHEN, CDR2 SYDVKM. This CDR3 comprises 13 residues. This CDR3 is CASSWGREYEQYF.

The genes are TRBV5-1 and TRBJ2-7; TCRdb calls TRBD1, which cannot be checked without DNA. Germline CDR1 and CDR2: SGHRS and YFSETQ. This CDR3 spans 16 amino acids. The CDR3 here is CASSLAGAGTSYEQYF.

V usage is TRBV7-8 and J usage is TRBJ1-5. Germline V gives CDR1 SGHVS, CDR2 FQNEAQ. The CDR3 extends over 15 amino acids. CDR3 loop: CASSLVQLGNQPQHF.

The CDR3 sequence: CASSKSLVEAFF. V usage is TRBV25-1 and J usage is TRBJ1-1. This CDR3 region has 12 residues. CDR1 and CDR2 (germline): MGHDK, SYGVNS.

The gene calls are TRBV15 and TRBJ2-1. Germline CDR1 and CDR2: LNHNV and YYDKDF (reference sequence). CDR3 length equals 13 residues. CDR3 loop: CATSRVRYNEQFF.